The T cell receptor beta chain described here comes from a study of T cell repertoires in cytomegalovirus infection. Study information: CMV epitopes that were recently identified and HLA-C-restricted were used alongside well-studied HLA-B-restricted ones. General study results and limits: HLA-C-restricted CMV-specific TCR beta clonotypes prevailed in the ex vivo response.

Each CDR3 protein gets one entry after TCRdb re-called the reads with MiXCR. The sample includes about half a million distinct CDR3 sequences, roughly a third of them seen just once. As concerns this clonotype: Its specificity is unknown.

Per germline, CDR1 LNHDA and CDR2 SQIVND (reference sequence). J lost 0 bases, V lost 3 bases, and 5 bases had no gene match. There are 18 residues in the CDR3. The source is a human donor in good health (CMV status not recorded). Some clones in this sample may be carry-over from other donors' samples. Sequencing used cultured PBMCs, obtained from culture after CMV antigen stimulation. This rearrangement joins TRBV19 to TRBJ1-4; 12 bases fit TRBD1. For the CDR3, the DNA is TGTGCCAGTAGTATGGGACAGGGGGCAGCTGCAACTAATGAAAAACTGTTTTTT. It translates to CASSMGQGAAATNEKLFF.